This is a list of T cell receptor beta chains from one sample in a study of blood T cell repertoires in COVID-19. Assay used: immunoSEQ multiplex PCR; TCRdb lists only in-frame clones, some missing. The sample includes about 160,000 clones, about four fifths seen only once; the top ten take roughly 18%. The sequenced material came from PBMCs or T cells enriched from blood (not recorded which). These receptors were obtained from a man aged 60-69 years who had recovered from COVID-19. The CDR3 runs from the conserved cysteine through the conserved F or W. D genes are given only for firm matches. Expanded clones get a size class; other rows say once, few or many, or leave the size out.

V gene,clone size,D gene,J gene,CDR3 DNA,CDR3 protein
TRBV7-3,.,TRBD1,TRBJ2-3,TGTGCCAGCAGCTTATATCCAGGGGGTACAGATACGCAGTATTTT,CASSLYPGGTDTQYF
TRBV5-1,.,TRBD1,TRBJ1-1,TGCGCCAGCAGCTTGGCCGGGACAGCGAACACTGAAGCTTTCTTT,CASSLAGTANTEAFF
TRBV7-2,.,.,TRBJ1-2,TGTGCCAGCAGCTTATATCCCGCGGGGGGGGCGCTTGGCTATGGCTACACCTTC,CASSLYPAGGALGYGYTF
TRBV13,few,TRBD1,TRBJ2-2,TGTGCCAGCAGCTCCCGGACCACAGGGGGCTGGTCCGGGGAGCTGTTTTTT,CASSSRTTGGWSGELFF
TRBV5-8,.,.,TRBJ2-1,TGTGCCAGCAGCTTGGGAACAGACCTTGCCTACAATGAGCAGTTCTTC,CASSLGTDLAYNEQFF
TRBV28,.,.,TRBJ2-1,TGTGCCAGCAGCCCCCGACAGCTGAATTACAATGAGCAGTTCTTC,CASSPRQLNYNEQFF
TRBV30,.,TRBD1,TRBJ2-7,TGTGCCTGGGCCCCCGGGACAGGGTTGTACGAGCAGTACTTC,CAWAPGTGLYEQYF
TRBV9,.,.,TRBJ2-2,TGTGCCAGCAGCGTAGGGAGGTCTTGGGGGGCCGGGGAGCTGTTTTTT,CASSVGRSWGAGELFF
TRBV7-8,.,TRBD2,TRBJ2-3,TGTGCCAGCAGCATAGTAGCGGGAGGGCCCACAGATACGCAGTATTTT,CASSIVAGGPTDTQYF
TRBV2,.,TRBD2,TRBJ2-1,TGTGCCAGCAGTGAAGCGCTTAGACTAGCCGGGTTCTTC,CASSEALRLAGFF
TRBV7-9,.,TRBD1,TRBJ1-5,TGTGCCAGCAGCCATGAGACCGGGACAGGGCGCAATCAGCCCCAGCATTTT,CASSHETGTGRNQPQHF
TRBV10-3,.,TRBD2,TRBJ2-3,TGTGCCATCAGTGGAGGAGTTCGGGAGGGCCGGGCGCAGTATTTT,CAISGGVREGRAQYF
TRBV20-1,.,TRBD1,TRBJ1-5,TGCAGTGCTAGTAGTTGGACAGGGGCCGGTAATCAGCCCCAGCATTTT,CSASSWTGAGNQPQHF
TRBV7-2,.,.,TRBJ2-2,TGTGCCAGCAGGCAAACGCAGGTTTCCGGGGAGCTGTTTTTT,CASRQTQVSGELFF
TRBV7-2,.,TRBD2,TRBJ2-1,TGTGCCAGCAGCCGGTTTCGGCGGGAGGTCCGTGCCCAGTTCTTC,CASSRFRREVRAQFF
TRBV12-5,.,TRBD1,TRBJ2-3,TGTGCTAGTGGTTTGGGACAGGGGAATACGCAGTATTTT,CASGLGQGNTQYF
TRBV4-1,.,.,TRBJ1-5,TGCGCCAGCAGCCAAGGCAGGGGACGCAATCAGCCCCAGCATTTT,CASSQGRGRNQPQHF
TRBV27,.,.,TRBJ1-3,TGTGCCAGCCGAACGACTACTCAACAGGGAAGCTCTGGAAACACCATATATTTT,CASRTTTQQGSSGNTIYF
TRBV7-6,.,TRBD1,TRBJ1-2,TGTGCCAGCAGCCCAGGCGGGACAGGGGCGGTTTATGGCTACACCTTC,CASSPGGTGAVYGYTF
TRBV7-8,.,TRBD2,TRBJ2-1,TGTGCCAGCAGCCCACTACCGGGACTAGCGGGAGGAAGAGAGCAGTTCTTC,CASSPLPGLAGGREQFF
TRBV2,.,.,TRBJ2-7,TGTGCCAGCACCCCCCCAGGGGTGAACGAGCAGTACTTC,CASTPPGVNEQYF
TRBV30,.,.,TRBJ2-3,TGTGCCTGGAGTGCCCATGACAGGCCCGCGACTACGCAGTATTTT,CAWSAHDRPATTQYF
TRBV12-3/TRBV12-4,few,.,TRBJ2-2,TGTGCCAGCAGTTTAGACTACGACGGGGAGCTGTTTTTT,CASSLDYDGELFF
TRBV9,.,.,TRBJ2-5,TGTGCCAGCAGCCCCCAGTCGGGGACCCAGTACTTC,CASSPQSGTQYF
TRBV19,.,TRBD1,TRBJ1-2,TGTGCCAGTCGGGAAGGACAGGCTCGAGACGGCTACACCTTC,CASREGQARDGYTF
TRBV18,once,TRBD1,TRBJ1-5,TGTGCCAGCTCACCACCCAGCCGACAGGGGGCCAATCAGCCCCAGCATTTT,CASSPPSRQGANQPQHF
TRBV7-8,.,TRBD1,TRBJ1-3,TGTGCCAGCTGGACAGGGAGCTCTGGAAACACCATATATTTT,CASWTGSSGNTIYF
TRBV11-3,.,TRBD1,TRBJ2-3,TGTGCCAGCAGCCCCCGACAGGGAATGGGCACAGATACGCAGTATTTT,CASSPRQGMGTDTQYF
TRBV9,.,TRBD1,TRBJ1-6,TGTGCCAGCAGCGTAGATTGGACAGGCGGTTCACCCCTCCACTTT,CASSVDWTGGSPLHF
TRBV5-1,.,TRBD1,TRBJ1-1,TGCGCCAGCAGCTTATCCGGGACAGGGAGCACTGAAGCTTTCTTT,CASSLSGTGSTEAFF
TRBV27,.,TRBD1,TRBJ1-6,TGTGCCAGCAGTTCCCCGGACAGGGGGTATAATTCACCCCTCCACTTT,CASSSPDRGYNSPLHF
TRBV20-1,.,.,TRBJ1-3,TGCAGTGCTAGTAGCAGGACATTCACTGGAAACACCATATATTTT,CSASSRTFTGNTIYF
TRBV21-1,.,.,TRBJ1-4,TGTGCCAGCAGCCCCCAGACAGGGATTATCAGTGAAAAACTGTTTTTT,CASSPQTGIISEKLFF
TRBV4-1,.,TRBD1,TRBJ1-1,TGCGCCAGCAGCCGCCAACCGGGACAGACCATGAACACTGAAGCTTTCTTT,CASSRQPGQTMNTEAFF
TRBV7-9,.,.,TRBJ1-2,TGTGCCAGCAGCTTAGTTCGACAGGTCGGTGCCGGCTACACCTTC,CASSLVRQVGAGYTF
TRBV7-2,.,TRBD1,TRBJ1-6,TGTGCCAGCAGCCAGGACAGGGGTTTTTTTTCACCCCTCCACTTT,CASSQDRGFFSPLHF
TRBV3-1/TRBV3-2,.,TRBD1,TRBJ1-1,TGTGCCAGCAGCCGCGCGACAGGGGCGGGTACTGAAGCTTTCTTT,CASSRATGAGTEAFF
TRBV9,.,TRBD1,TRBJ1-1,TGTGCCAGCAGCATAACCGGGACAGGGAACACTGAAGCTTTCTTT,CASSITGTGNTEAFF
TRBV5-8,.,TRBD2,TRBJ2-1,TGTGCCAGCAGCTGGGGGACTAGCGGGAGTCGGGGTGAGCAGTTCTTC,CASSWGTSGSRGEQFF
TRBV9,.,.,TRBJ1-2,TGTGCCAGCAGCGTATTTAGGGCAGGGAACTATGGCTACACCTTC,CASSVFRAGNYGYTF
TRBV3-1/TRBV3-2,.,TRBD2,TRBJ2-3,TGTGCCAGCAGCCAAGACGTACTAGCGGCGGATACGCAGTATTTT,CASSQDVLAADTQYF
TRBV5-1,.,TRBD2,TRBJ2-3,TGCGCCAGCAGCTTGGATAGCGGGGCCACAGATACGCAGTATTTT,CASSLDSGATDTQYF
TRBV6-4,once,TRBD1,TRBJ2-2,TGTGCCAGCAGTACAAACCCAGGGGGCCTCACCGGGGAGCTGTTTTTT,CASSTNPGGLTGELFF
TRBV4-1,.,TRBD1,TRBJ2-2,TGCGCCAGCAGCATGGGACAGGGAAACACCGGGGAGCTGTTTTTT,CASSMGQGNTGELFF
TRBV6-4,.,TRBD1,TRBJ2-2,TGTGCCAGCAGTGAACAGGGGATGAACACCGGGGAGCTGTTTTTT,CASSEQGMNTGELFF
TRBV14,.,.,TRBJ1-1,TGTGCCAGCAGCCAAGATCTTCCGCCCCTAGGTGAAGCTTTCTTT,CASSQDLPPLGEAFF
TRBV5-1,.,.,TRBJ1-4,TGCGCCAGCAGCTTGGAAGGGACTGGGAAAAAACTGTTTTTT,CASSLEGTGKKLFF
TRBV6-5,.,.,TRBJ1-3,TGTGCCAGCGGGGGGACTCGGGGGAACACCATATATTTT,CASGGTRGNTIYF
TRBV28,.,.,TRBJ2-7,TGTGCCAGCAGCCAGGGACAGGTCAAAGCTAGCGGGAAAACCTACGAGCAGTACTTC,CASSQGQVKASGKTYEQYF
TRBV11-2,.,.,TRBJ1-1,TGTGCCAGCAGCTTTCAGGAGAACACTGAAGCTTTCTTT,CASSFQENTEAFF
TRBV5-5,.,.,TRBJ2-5,TGTGCCAGCAGCTTGCTCCCGGGGGAGACCCAGTACTTC,CASSLLPGETQYF
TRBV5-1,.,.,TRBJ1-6,TGCGCCAGCAGCTTAAAACAGGTCCGGGATTCACCCCTCCACTTT,CASSLKQVRDSPLHF
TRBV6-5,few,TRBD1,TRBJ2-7,TGTGCCAGCAGTTTGCGGAGGGGACAGGCCTACGAGCAGTACTTC,CASSLRRGQAYEQYF
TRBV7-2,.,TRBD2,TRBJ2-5,TGTGCCAGCAGCGTGACTAGCGGGGCGTCGGGGGGCACCCAGTACTTC,CASSVTSGASGGTQYF
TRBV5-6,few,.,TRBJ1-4,TGTGCCAGCAGCTCGAACCTCCGGGACACTTCCGGAAAACTGTTTTTT,CASSSNLRDTSGKLFF
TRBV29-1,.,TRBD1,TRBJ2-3,TGCAGCGTAGGACAGGGGGCAAATACGCAGTATTTT,CSVGQGANTQYF
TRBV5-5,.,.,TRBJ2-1,TGTGCCAGCAGCTTGTCCCTAGGAGAGGTAAATGAGCAGTTCTTC,CASSLSLGEVNEQFF
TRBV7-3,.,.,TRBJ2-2,TGTGCCAGCAGTTTTACTCCGAACACCGGGGAGCTGTTTTTT,CASSFTPNTGELFF